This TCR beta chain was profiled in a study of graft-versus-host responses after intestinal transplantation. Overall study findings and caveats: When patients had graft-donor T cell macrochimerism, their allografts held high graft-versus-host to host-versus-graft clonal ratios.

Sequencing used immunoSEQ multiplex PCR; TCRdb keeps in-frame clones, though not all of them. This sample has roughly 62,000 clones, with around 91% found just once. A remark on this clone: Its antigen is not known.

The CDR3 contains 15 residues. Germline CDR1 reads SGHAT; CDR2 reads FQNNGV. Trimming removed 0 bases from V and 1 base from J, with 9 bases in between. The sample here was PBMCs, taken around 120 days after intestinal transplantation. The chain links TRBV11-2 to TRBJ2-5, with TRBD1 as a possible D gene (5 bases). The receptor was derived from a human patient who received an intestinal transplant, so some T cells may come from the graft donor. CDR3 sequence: CASSLDGAVQETQYF. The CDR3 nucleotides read TGTGCCAGCAGCTTAGATGGGGCAGTCCAAGAGACCCAGTACTTC.